This TCR beta chain was recorded in a study of T cells after yellow fever vaccination. Study-wide background: Fractions of low cell number were prepared using SMART-Seq v4 Ultra Low Input. The study, taken as a whole, reports: The study re-detected most primary-vaccination clones after the booster (approximately 96% CD4, around 89% CD8). Faster peaking, at day 5 versus 15, marked a secondary response that was weaker. The bulk population could contribute abundant contaminating clonotypes to FACS-sorted repertoires.

TCRdb fed the 5' RACE reads into MiXCR, producing one record per CDR3 protein. The sample comprises almost 600,000 distinct CDR3 sequences, around an eighth of which are singletons, and about an eighth rests with the top ten. The CDR3 is 14 amino acids. Per the germline V gene, CDR1 is SGHTA and CDR2 is FQGNSA. Trimming took 5 bases from V and 1 from J, leaving 12 bases between them. Remarks on this clonotype: Its antigen is not identified.

The clonotype was recovered from a young man who received the YFV17D yellow fever vaccine. The genes are TRBV7-2 and TRBJ2-7, with TRBD2 as a possible D gene (6 bases). The sample in question was PBMCs, obtained on the day of the yellow fever booster vaccination. The CDR3: CASSLTRGSYEQYF. CDR3 DNA sequence: TGTGCCAGCAGCCTGACCCGGGGGTCCTACGAGCAGTACTTC.